What follows are 8 T cell receptor beta chains derived from one specimen sequenced in a study of OX40 agonist ivuxolimab in advanced cancers. This table comes from immunoSEQ multiplex PCR, and its TCRdb copy is limited to in-frame clones, with some not included. This table has approximately 30,000 clones, around four fifths appearing once. The source material was CD4+ or CD8+ T cells sorted from blood, sampled in a trial of the OX40 agonist ivuxolimab. The receptors shown here come from an adult with an advanced solid tumor such as melanoma, head and neck, liver or kidney cancer.

The rearrangement joins TRBV7-8 to TRBJ2-3; no clear D gene. V gave up 3 bases and J gave up 5 bases, with 6 bases separating them. Germline CDR1 is SGHVS and CDR2 is FQNEAQ. The CDR3 is made up of 12 amino acids. Written as DNA, the CDR3 is TGTGCCAGCAGCTTTCTGATAGATACGCAGTATTTT. Translated, it gives CASSFLIDTQYF.

This clone has just a few counts. V gene TRBV7-8 combines with J gene TRBJ2-5, with 8 positions matching TRBD2. V shed 1 base and J 4 bases; nucleotides not matched to a gene: 2. This CDR3 has 14 residues. The germline CDR1 and CDR2 sequences are SGHVS and FQNEAQ. CDR3 residues: CASSLELAGETQYF. The CDR3 bases are TGTGCCAGCAGCTTAGAGCTAGCGGGAGAGACCCAGTACTTC.

The chain uses TRBV9 and TRBJ2-7; no reliable D call. The CDR3 runs to 15 residues. Germline V CDR1 and CDR2: SGDLS, YYNGEE. Trimming removed 0 bases at V and 1 base at J, with 11 bases between. CDR3 bases: TGTGCCAGCAGCGTAGCTCCCCACAGTTCCTACGAGCAGTACTTC. Its translation: CASSVAPHSSYEQYF. The full variable domain, in which reference TRBV9 and TRBJ2-7 provide the parts outside the CDR3, is DSGVTQTPKHLITATGQRVTLRCSPRSGDLSVYWYQQSLDQGLQFLIQYYNGEERAKGNILERFSAQQFPDLHSELNLSSLELGDSALYFCASSVAPHSSYEQYFGPGTRLTVT.

This clone has just one count. The chain recombines TRBV28 with TRBJ2-2, with D hard to call. Trimming pared 2 bases from V and 4 bases from J, leaving 8 bases between. CDR3 length equals 14 residues. The germline CDR1 and CDR2 sequences are MDHEN and SYDVKM. The CDR3 is CASSLARLTGELFF. The CDR3, as DNA: TGTGCCAGCAGTTTAGCCAGACTCACCGGGGAGCTGTTTTTT.

The rearrangement uses TRBV7-6 and TRBJ2-7; 7 bases are a match to TRBD2. Germline V gene data show CDR1 as SGHVS and CDR2 as FNYEAQ. The CDR3 is 16 amino acids. With V trimmed by 0 bases and J by 2 bases, 7 bases remained unmatched. The CDR3 DNA sequence: TGTGCCAGCAGCTTAGCGGGGGGGGATCGGGCCTACGAGCAGTACTTC. It encodes CASSLAGGDRAYEQYF. Looking up the rest from reference TRBV7-6 and TRBJ2-7 gives the full variable domain: GAGVSQSPRYKVTKRGQDVALRCDPISGHVSLYWYRQALGQGPEFLTYFNYEAQQDKSGLPNDRFSAERPEGSISTLTIQRTEQRDSAMYRCASSLAGGDRAYEQYFGPGTRLTVT.

The chain links TRBV29-1 to TRBJ1-2, with 7 bases fitting TRBD1. This CDR3 region has 11 residues. V trimming: 7 bases; J trimming: 7 bases; junction bases outside the gene matches: 6. Germline-derived CDR1 and CDR2 are SQVTM and ANQGSEA. This CDR3 is CSAEWTGGYTF. The CDR3 DNA follows: TGCAGCGCCGAGTGGACAGGTGGCTACACCTTC. Full variable domain (remainder filled in from reference TRBV29-1 and TRBJ1-2): SAVISQKPSRDICQRGTSLTIQCQVDSQVTMMFWYRQQPGQSLTLIATANQGSEATYESGFVIDKFPISRPNLTFSTLTVSNMSPEDSSIYLCSAEWTGGYTFGSGTRLTVV.

CDR3 DNA: TGCGCCAGCAGCTTAGAGGGGGGGATCCATCAGCCCCAGCATTTT. This codes for CASSLEGGIHQPQHF. V usage is TRBV5-1 and J usage is TRBJ1-5, with D possibly matching TRBD1 (6 bases). The V end was cut by 2 bases, the J end by 5 bases, with 14 bases between. The CDR3 is 15 amino acids. CDR1 is SGHRS, CDR2 YFSETQ, per germline.

The chain uses TRBV6-5 and TRBJ2-3, with TRBD1 matching over 7 bases. Germline V lookup: CDR1 MNHEY, CDR2 SVGAGI. The CDR3 extends over 12 amino acids. Trimming took 6 bases from V and 4 from J; bases not matched to a gene: 1. The CDR3 sequence: CASRTGADTQYF. CDR3 nucleotide sequence: TGTGCCAGCAGAACAGGGGCAGATACGCAGTATTTT.